The clone carrying this TCR beta chain was counted ten times or more. Its cognate antigen is unknown. This sample is drawn from a study of metastatic and nonmetastatic thyroid tumors. At the level of the study: From malignant and benign thyroid patients, repertoires in blood and in tumor or nodule tissue were compared.

The CDR3 is 15 amino acids. Germline-derived CDR1 and CDR2 are KGHSH and LQKENI. Trimming left V 0 bases short and J 6 bases short, with 13 bases between. The entire patient cohort was treatment-naive prior to thyroid surgery. Study-level findings and limits: It was reportedly found that TCR beta diversity was significantly higher in malignant thyroid tumors than in benign nodules, a difference seen in both blood and tumor samples.

As processed by the authors: Clinicopathological groups supplied CDR3 differences that were used to build a distant-metastasis classifier for papillary thyroid cancer. TCRdb reprocessed the PCR reads using MiXCR. What appears here as the V and J calls and clone size reflects TCRdb's work, not the paper's. The sample includes over 40,000 clones, 11% of them seen just once. The gene calls are TRBV18 and TRBJ2-3, with TRBD2 as a possible D gene (5 bases). This clonotype was obtained from a female donor with papillary thyroid cancer or a benign thyroid nodule (not recorded which). Some clones in this sample may be carry-over from other donors' samples. The sample was blood. In nucleotides, the CDR3 is TGTGCCAGCTCACCACCGAGTCTAGGAGGCGATACGCAGTATTTT. It yields the protein CASSPPSLGGDTQYF.